The 5 T cell receptor beta chains below all came from one sample that was sequenced in a study of T cells in Graves' hyperthyroidism and ophthalmopathy. RNA transcripts gave rise to amplified TCR beta CDR3 regions. In the first-round RT-PCR of the TCR CDR3, the HTBI primer set was used. TCRdb fed the multiplex PCR reads into MiXCR, producing one record per CDR3 protein. The table records about 700,000 distinct CDR3 sequences, about 45% of them present only once. The sample comprised peripheral blood or thyroid tissue (not recorded which). These receptor sequences come from an adult man with Graves' disease, either hyperthyroidism or ophthalmopathy (not recorded which).

This chain connects TRBV29-1 to TRBJ1-6; no clear D. From germline, CDR1 is SQVTM and CDR2 ANQGSEA. V lost 6 bases to trimming and J lost 8 bases, with 11 bases between them. The CDR3 runs 12 residues. CDR3 amino acids: CSVDRTDSPLHF. CDR3 nucleotide sequence: TGCAGCGTAGACCGTACAGATTCACCCCTCCACTTT.

The chain has TRBV7-8 and TRBJ2-6; D call uncertain. The CDR3 sequence is 16 residues long. The ends were cut back, 8 bases at V and 0 bases at J, with 14 bases in the middle. Germline CDR1 and CDR2: SGHVS and FQNEAQ. CDR3 sequence reads: CASVLKAVSGANVLTF. The CDR3 bases are TGTGCCAGCGTGCTGAAAGCTGTCTCTGGGGCCAACGTCCTGACTTTC.

V and J are TRBV29-1 and TRBJ2-5, with D possibly being TRBD2 (5 bases). Germline CDR1 and CDR2: SQVTM and ANQGSEA. The CDR3 is 12 residues long. The ends were cut back, 7 bases at V and 3 bases at J, with 12 bases in the middle. CDR3 in amino acids: CSAERREETQYF. CDR3 DNA sequence: TGCAGCGCAGAGCGGCGAGAAGAGACCCAGTACTTC.

The chain has TRBV7-9 and TRBJ1-2, with unresolved D. The CDR3 covers 15 residues. V was pared by 1 base and J by 2 bases, with 11 bases between. CDR1 SEHNR and CDR2 FQNEAQ come from the germline V gene (reference sequence). CDR3 region: CASSLEDGKNYGYTF. The CDR3 DNA reads as TGTGCCAGCAGCTTAGAGGACGGAAAGAACTATGGCTACACCTTC.

The rearrangement uses TRBV7-6 and TRBJ2-5; 7 bases are shared with TRBD2. CDR3 length: 12 residues. The V gene's germline CDR1 is SGHVS and CDR2 FNYEAQ. The J segment lost 4 bases and the V segment lost 8 bases, leaving 4 bases of the junction unmatched. DNA for the CDR3: TGTGCCAGCGTAGGGGAGGGAGAGACCCAGTACTTC. Translating gives CASVGEGETQYF.